The clone carrying this TCR beta chain was seen ten or more times. As yet, its antigen is unknown. The authors defined stable hyperthyroidism as no ophthalmopathy within 18 months of follow-up. From RNA, the CDR3 regions of TCR beta chains were amplified and sequenced. An initial RT-PCR round employing HTBI primers preceded a second-round multiplex PCR. One entry per CDR3 protein, called by TCRdb with MiXCR from the multiplex PCR reads. The repertoire holds hundreds of thousands of distinct CDR3 sequences, with 20% to 25% as singletons. The CDR3 has 15 amino acids. Germline V gene sequence: CDR1 SGHAT, CDR2 FQNNGV. V was clipped by 2 bases and J by 5 bases, with 10 bases between them. This specimen comes from a study of Graves' ophthalmopathy and Graves' hyperthyroidism. Overall study results and limits: Ophthalmopathy was separated from stable hyperthyroidism by a 13-signature model with approximately 90% sensitivity and around 81% specificity. Blood also held most thyroid clonotypes expanded above 0.001 frequency.

This chain links TRBV11-2 with TRBJ1-6; D ambiguous. Sequencing used peripheral blood. This receptor was identified in a woman aged 18 to 35 with stable Graves' hyperthyroidism. Some clones in this sample may be carry-over from other donors' samples. The CDR3 spells CASSLLASHNSPLHF. CDR3 nucleotide sequence: TGTGCCAGCAGCTTATTGGCCAGTCATAATTCACCCCTCCACTTT. Together with reference TRBV11-2 and TRBJ1-6, the CDR3 gives the full variable domain: EAGVAQSPRYKIIEKRQSVAFWCNPISGHATLYWYQQILGQGPKLLIQFQNNGVVDDSQLPKDRFSAERLKGVDSTLKIQPAKLEDSAVYLCASSLLASHNSPLHFGNGTRLTVT.